One sample yielded the 23 T cell receptor beta chains listed below, sequenced in a study of graft-versus-host responses after intestinal transplantation (dated by TCRdb to 2020 to 2023). The receptor library was made with the immunoSEQ multiplex PCR assay. Sourced from immuneACCESS, this table was stored by TCRdb with only in-frame sequences that have V and J called. A share of the clones is absent; for the studies checked, an unresolved V gene accounts for under half, and the remainder has no known explanation. In all, the sample holds about 99,000 clones, and approximately 93% of those were seen once. The top ten constitute 1% to 1.5% of the sample. Their recognized antigens are unknown. The intended sense of this specimen's time point label: cells obtained before transplantation from donor or recipient. The sample was unstimulated CD8+ T cells sorted from spleen or lymph node cells, taken before intestinal transplant. All receptors derive from a human donor who received an intestinal transplant.

This chain joins TRBV9 and TRBJ1-5, with a tentative D call TRBD1 (5 bases). This CDR3 has 12 residues. The V gene lost 4 bases and the J gene lost 5 bases, with 7 bases spanning the gap. CDR1 and CDR2 (germline): SGDLS, YYNGEE. CDR3 DNA: TGTGCCAGCAGCCGGGGCGATCAGCCCCAGCATTTT. It yields the protein CASSRGDQPQHF.

The chain carries TRBV6-1 and TRBJ2-1; D is undetermined. The CDR3 runs to 15 residues. The V gene's germline CDR1 is MNHNS and CDR2 SASEGT. Trimming pared 4 bases from V and 0 bases from J, leaving 10 bases between. The DNA of the CDR3 is TGTGCCAGCAGTGTCCCACCGAGCTCCTACAATGAGCAGTTCTTC. It encodes CASSVPPSSYNEQFF.

Turning to this clone: Other DNA sequences in this sample translate to the same CDR3. J is TRBJ1-1 and V is TRBV6-5, with D possibly TRBD1 on 6 matching bases. The CDR3 consists of 15 residues. Germline CDR1 and CDR2: MNHEY and SVGAGI. V was clipped by 2 bases and J by 4 bases, with 14 bases between them. The CDR3 here is CASSYSGGIATEAFF. The DNA for the CDR3 is TGTGCCAGCAGTTACAGCGGGGGCATCGCCACTGAAGCTTTCTTT.

V and J are TRBV4-1 and TRBJ2-7, with 7 bases aligning to TRBD2. Germline lookup yields CDR1 MGHRA and CDR2 YSYEKL. CDR3 size: 17 residues. The V segment lost 6 bases and the J segment 1 base; nucleotides outside the gene matches: 15. CDR3: CASSTGSGTTYSYEQYF. CDR3 bases: TGCGCCAGCAGTACTGGCAGTGGGACTACTTATTCCTACGAGCAGTACTTC.

The J gene is TRBJ2-7, the V gene TRBV4-1, with a possible D match to TRBD1 (6 bases). V was shortened by 1 base and J by 3 bases, with 13 bases between the two germline ends. Germline lookup yields CDR1 MGHRA and CDR2 YSYEKL. CDR3 size: 15 residues. CDR3 loop: CASSQGTGSNYEQYF. Here the CDR3 DNA reads TGCGCCAGCAGCCAAGGCACAGGGAGTAACTACGAGCAGTACTTC.

The rearrangement links TRBV7-6 to TRBJ2-1; D might be TRBD2 (5 bases). V lost 4 bases, J lost 3 bases, and 10 bases lay in between. The germline V gene has CDR1 SGHVS and CDR2 FNYEAQ. This CDR3 has 14 residues. CDR3 sequence reads: CASSSVEGYNEQFF. Here the CDR3 DNA reads TGTGCCAGCAGCTCCGTCGAGGGCTACAATGAGCAGTTCTTC.

The chain combines TRBV4-1 with TRBJ1-1; D is unclear. Germline V lookup: CDR1 MGHRA, CDR2 YSYEKL. The CDR3 loop spans 15 amino acids. V dropped 0 bases and J dropped 12 bases, with 20 bases sitting between them. The CDR3: CASSQEFGRPRPPFF. The CDR3, as DNA: TGCGCCAGCAGCCAAGAATTCGGCAGGCCTAGGCCCCCTTTCTTT.

The chain is built from TRBV2 and TRBJ1-2, with D tentatively TRBD1 (6 bases). CDR3 length: 13 residues. V was cut by 9 bases and J by 3 bases, with 14 bases left in between. Germline CDR1 SNHLY, CDR2 FYNNEI. The CDR3 reads CARSRQADYGYTF. For the CDR3, the DNA is TGTGCCAGAAGCCGACAGGCGGACTATGGCTACACCTTC.

The CDR3 DNA follows: TGTGCCAGCTCACCTCCGGACAAGGTATACGAGCAGTACTTC. This sequence encodes CASSPPDKVYEQYF. The gene calls are TRBV18 and TRBJ2-7; D is possibly TRBD1 (5 bases). The CDR3 has 14 amino acids. Trimming pared 3 bases from V and 4 bases from J, leaving 13 bases between. Germline assignment: CDR1 KGHSH and CDR2 LQKENI.

This clone was seen a handful of times. J is TRBJ2-5 and V is TRBV13; perhaps TRBD2 as D (6 bases). The CDR3 consists of 13 residues. Germline V gives CDR1 PRHDT, CDR2 FYEKMQ (reference sequence). V was pared by 0 bases and J by 4 bases, with 6 bases between. This CDR3 is CASSLGLAETQYF. The CDR3 DNA follows: TGTGCCAGCAGCTTAGGACTAGCAGAGACCCAGTACTTC. The full variable domain, with the rest looked up from reference TRBV13 and TRBJ2-5, is AAGVIQSPRHLIKEKRETATLKCYPIPRHDTVYWYQQGPGQDPQFLISFYEKMQSDKGSIPDRFSAQQFSDYHSELNMSSLELGDSALYFCASSLGLAETQYFGPGTRLLVL.

This clone was observed once. The V gene is TRBV7-9, the J gene TRBJ2-3; 9 bases align to TRBD2. V shed 2 bases, J shed 0 bases, and the junction held 9 bases outside the gene matches. This CDR3 spans 18 amino acids. Germline lookup yields CDR1 SEHNR and CDR2 FQNEAQ (reference sequence). The CDR3 protein is CASSLKTSGRISTDTQYF. The CDR3 nucleotides are TGTGCCAGCAGCTTAAAGACTAGCGGAAGGATTAGCACAGATACGCAGTATTTT.

V and J are TRBV27 and TRBJ2-1; D unclear. V lost 3 bases to trimming and J lost 0 bases, with 9 bases between them. The CDR3 contains 15 residues. Germline values: CDR1 MNHEY, CDR2 SMNVEV (reference sequence). CDR3 nucleotide sequence: TGTGCCAGCAGTTTGTCGCAGAGCTCCTACAATGAGCAGTTCTTC. It translates to CASSLSQSSYNEQFF.

This sequence joins TRBV9 and TRBJ2-3; 10 bases map to TRBD1. The CDR3 length is 14 residues. V trimming: 5 bases; J trimming: 6 bases; junction bases outside the gene matches: 6. Germline assignment: CDR1 SGDLS and CDR2 YYNGEE. The CDR3 nucleotides read TGTGCCAGCAGTGGGGGACAGGGGATCGATACGCAGTATTTT. It specifies CASSGGQGIDTQYF.

This chain connects TRBV14 to TRBJ2-6; no reliable D call. CDR1 and CDR2 from the germline V gene are SGHDN and FVKESK. Trimming took 4 bases from V and 4 from J, leaving 11 bases between them. CDR3 length equals 15 residues. The CDR3, as DNA: TGTGCCAGCAGCCTTCGAGGAACAGGGGCCAACGTCCTGACTTTC. It yields the protein CASSLRGTGANVLTF.

V gene TRBV4-1 combines with J gene TRBJ2-5, with D hard to call. Trimming cost V 0 bases and J 5 bases, with 7 bases left between them. Germline loops: CDR1 MGHRA, CDR2 YSYEKL. The CDR3 spans 13 residues. The DNA of the CDR3 is TGCGCCAGCAGCCAAGATAGGGTTGAGACCCAGTACTTC. It codes for CASSQDRVETQYF.

The J gene is TRBJ2-1, the V gene TRBV27, with 11 bases fitting TRBD1. CDR1 is MNHEY and CDR2 is SMNVEV in the germline V gene (reference sequence). Unmatched junction bases numbered 5, after V lost 6 bases and J lost 7 bases. The CDR3 is 14 amino acids. CDR3 sequence: CASRWTGGRNEQFF. CDR3 coding DNA: TGTGCCAGCAGGTGGACAGGGGGCAGAAATGAGCAGTTCTTC.

The chain combines TRBV15 with TRBJ1-6; D unresolved. Looked up from germline, CDR1 is LNHNV and CDR2 is YYDKDF (reference sequence). The V end was cut by 5 bases, the J end by 7 bases, with 6 bases between. The length of the CDR3 is 12 residues. CDR3 DNA: TGTGCCACCAGCGCTATAAATTCACCCCTCCACTTT. Protein sequence: CATSAINSPLHF.

The chain employs TRBV15 and TRBJ1-1; TRBD1 matches at 8 bases. This CDR3 contains 15 residues. Trimming removed 5 bases from V and 10 bases from J; junction bases left unmatched: 15. The germline V gene has CDR1 LNHNV and CDR2 YYDKDF (reference sequence). The CDR3 sequence is CATSLETGAARRAFF. For the CDR3, the DNA is TGTGCCACCAGCCTCGAGACAGGGGCAGCCCGAAGAGCTTTCTTT.

V and J are TRBV9 and TRBJ2-3; D gene ambiguous. This CDR3 region has 16 residues. The V gene lost 4 bases and the J gene lost 2 bases, with 17 bases spanning the gap. CDR1 SGDLS and CDR2 YYNGEE come from the germline V gene. The CDR3 sequence: CASSMGPLFPTDTQYF. CDR3 bases: TGTGCCAGCAGCATGGGCCCTCTCTTCCCCACAGATACGCAGTATTTT.

In this sample, this clone turned up once. This sequence joins TRBV5-4 and TRBJ2-7, with TRBD1 identical over 8 bases. V lost 3 bases and J lost 3; bases outside the gene matches: 8. This CDR3 spans 15 amino acids. Germline V gene data show CDR1 as SGHNT and CDR2 as YYREEE (reference sequence). The CDR3 loop is CASSSPGTGGYEQYF. In nucleotides, the CDR3 is TGTGCCAGCAGCTCCCCCGGAACAGGGGGCTACGAGCAGTACTTC.

V usage is TRBV5-6 and J usage is TRBJ1-6; 7 bases fit TRBD1. Trimming at V came to 4 bases and at J to 5 bases, leaving 6 bases not matched to a gene. CDR3 size: 15 residues. Germline CDR1 reads SGHDT; CDR2 reads YYEEEE. The CDR3 DNA is TGTGCCAGCAGCCAAGGGACAGTAAATAATTCACCCCTCCACTTT. Amino acid sequence: CASSQGTVNNSPLHF.

The chain carries TRBV13 and TRBJ1-1, with D uncertain. Per the germline V gene, CDR1 is PRHDT and CDR2 is FYEKMQ (reference sequence). Trimming left V 4 bases short and J 11 bases short, with 14 bases between. The CDR3 has 12 residues. The CDR3 region is CASSSAQPDAFF. As DNA, the CDR3 is TGTGCCAGCAGCTCCGCCCAACCCGACGCTTTCTTT.

The chain employs TRBV7-3 and TRBJ2-2; D is uncertain. Per the germline V gene, CDR1 is SGHTA and CDR2 is FQGTGA. V gave up 5 bases and J gave up 6 bases, with 10 bases separating them. The CDR3 loop spans 13 amino acids. CDR3 residues: CASSPGSPGELFF. CDR3 DNA: TGTGCCAGCAGCCCCGGTTCCCCCGGGGAGCTGTTTTTT.